These 12 T cell receptor beta chains were all obtained from the same sample, sequenced in a study of CD8+ T cells in alopecia areata. RNA extraction was followed by reverse transcription into cDNA, which acted as the sequencing template. Some clones are missing from TCRdb's copy, which holds only in-frame ones; the method was immunoSEQ multiplex PCR. Among 110,000 to 150,000 clones listed, about 59% were seen once. The treatment: oral pan-JAK inhibitor, 5-10 mg twice daily. Sequencing used CD8+ T cells sorted from blood, obtained at week 4, from a patient treated with tofacitinib. The receptors shown here come from a human donor with alopecia areata.

This clone was detected only a few times. The chain joins TRBV27 to TRBJ2-1; 9 bases agree with TRBD1. This CDR3 contains 14 residues. Losses at the gene ends were 6 bases for V and 4 bases for J; bases not matched to a gene: 4. The germline CDR1 and CDR2 sequences are MNHEY and SMNVEV (reference sequence). This chain's CDR3 is CASSAGQGYNEQFF. In DNA, the CDR3 is TGTGCCAGCAGCGCCGGACAGGGGTACAATGAGCAGTTCTTC.

This clone was counted a few times. The rearrangement uses TRBV19 and TRBJ1-2; the D is unclear. The germline V and J ends were trimmed by 7 bases and 9 bases, with 12 bases remaining between them. CDR3 length: 11 amino acids. Germline CDR1 LNHDA, CDR2 SQIVND (reference sequence). The CDR3 is CASTAGESYTF. The CDR3 nucleotides read TGTGCCAGTACCGCAGGTGAAAGCTACACCTTC.

A few counts support this clone. This chain uses TRBV7-9 with TRBJ2-5, with 10 bases aligning to TRBD1. Per germline, CDR1 SEHNR and CDR2 FQNEAQ (reference sequence). The CDR3 length is 15 residues. V was clipped by 5 bases and J by 4 bases; unmatched bases: 7. The CDR3 DNA reads TGTGCCAGCAGCCCCGGGACAGGGGTGGGAGAGACCCAGTACTTC. Its protein product is CASSPGTGVGETQYF.

This clone showed up just once. The genes are TRBV30 and TRBJ1-5; D perhaps matches TRBD1 (5 bases). The CDR3 runs 13 residues. Trimming pared 0 bases from V and 5 bases from J, leaving 8 bases between. Germline CDR1 reads GTSNPN; CDR2 reads SVGIG (reference sequence). The CDR3 region is CAWSVQVDQPQHF. CDR3 coding DNA: TGTGCCTGGAGTGTACAGGTAGATCAGCCCCAGCATTTT.

The rearrangement links TRBV29-1 to TRBJ2-5; 8 bases are shared with TRBD2. The germline V gene has CDR1 SQVTM and CDR2 ANQGSEA. The V gene end was trimmed by 8 bases and the J gene end by 4 bases; junction bases not matched to a gene: 9. The CDR3 sequence is 13 residues long. CDR3 coding DNA: TGCAGCACACTTAGCGGGGAGGGAGAGACCCAGTACTTC. It codes for CSTLSGEGETQYF.

Ten or more counts support this clone. The rearrangement links TRBV5-1 to TRBJ2-3; D perhaps matches TRBD1 (6 bases). In germline, CDR1 is SGHRS, CDR2 YFSETQ. Trimming left V 4 bases short and J 4 bases short, with 28 bases between. The CDR3 spans 19 residues. The CDR3 bases are TGCGCCAGCAGCCTGCACATCTCTGTTGGCCAGGGGAGCCCAGATACGCAGTATTTT. Translated, it gives CASSLHISVGQGSPDTQYF.

This clone has only one observation. In nucleotides, the CDR3 is TGTGCCAGCAGCCACTCCACAGGGCCGGTCTCCTACGAGCAGTACTTC. Translating gives CASSHSTGPVSYEQYF. The genes are TRBV11-2 and TRBJ2-7; D possibly corresponds to TRBD1 (6 bases). Germline CDR1 reads SGHAT; CDR2 reads FQNNGV. Trimming cost V 5 bases and J 0 bases, with 17 bases left between them. This CDR3 region has 16 residues.

V usage is TRBV7-9 and J usage is TRBJ2-1; D unclear. Germline CDR1 and CDR2: SEHNR and FQNEAQ (reference sequence). The CDR3 extends over 13 amino acids. The ends were cut back, 5 bases at V and 0 bases at J, with 5 bases in the middle. For the CDR3, the DNA is TGTGCCAGCAGCGCCCCCTCCTACAATGAGCAGTTCTTC. Its translation is CASSAPSYNEQFF.

The chain is built from TRBV4-1 and TRBJ2-7, with D unresolved. Trimming cost V 3 bases and J 4 bases, with 10 bases left between them. The CDR3 totals 13 residues. Germline CDR1 reads MGHRA; CDR2 reads YSYEKL. CDR3 bases: TGCGCCAGCAGCCAGGGCCCGACTTACGAGCAGTACTTC. It translates to CASSQGPTYEQYF.

The chain combines TRBV4-3 with TRBJ1-1, with D unclear. V lost 2 bases to trimming and J lost 1 base, with 5 bases between them. The germline V gene has CDR1 LGHNA and CDR2 YSLEER. This CDR3 is 13 amino acids long. The CDR3 here is CASSQNGNTEAFF. The CDR3 DNA sequence: TGCGCCAGCAGCCAAAACGGGAACACTGAAGCTTTCTTT.

The CDR3 loop reads CASSTRTGTYEQYF. As DNA, the CDR3 is TGTGCCAGCAGCACCCGGACAGGGACCTACGAGCAGTACTTC. The J gene is TRBJ2-7, the V gene TRBV7-8; 8 bases are a match to TRBD1. V trimming: 5 bases; J trimming: 2 bases; junction bases outside the gene matches: 5. Germline CDR1 is SGHVS and CDR2 is FQNEAQ. CDR3 length equals 14 residues.

This chain connects TRBV13 to TRBJ2-3; perhaps TRBD1 as D (6 bases). V shed 2 bases and J shed 6 bases, with 12 bases lying between them. Germline CDR1 reads PRHDT; CDR2 reads FYEKMQ (reference sequence). The CDR3 loop spans 14 amino acids. CDR3 nucleotides: TGTGCCAGCAGCTTACCAGGGGCACTGGATACGCAGTATTTT. Translated, it gives CASSLPGALDTQYF. Drawing the rest from reference TRBV13 and TRBJ2-3, the complete variable domain is AAGVIQSPRHLIKEKRETATLKCYPIPRHDTVYWYQQGPGQDPQFLISFYEKMQSDKGSIPDRFSAQQFSDYHSELNMSSLELGDSALYFCASSLPGALDTQYFGPGTRLTVL.